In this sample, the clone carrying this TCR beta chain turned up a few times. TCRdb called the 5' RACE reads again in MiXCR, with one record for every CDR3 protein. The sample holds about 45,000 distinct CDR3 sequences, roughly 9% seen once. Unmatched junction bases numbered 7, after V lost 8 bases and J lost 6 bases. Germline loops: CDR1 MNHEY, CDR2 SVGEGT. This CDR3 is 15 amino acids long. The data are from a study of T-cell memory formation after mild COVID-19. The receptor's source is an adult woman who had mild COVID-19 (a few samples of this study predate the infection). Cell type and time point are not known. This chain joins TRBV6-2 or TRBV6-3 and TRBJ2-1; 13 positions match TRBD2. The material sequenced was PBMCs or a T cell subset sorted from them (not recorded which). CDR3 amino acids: CASWGLAGIVNEQFF. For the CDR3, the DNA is TGTGCCAGCTGGGGACTAGCGGGAATCGTCAATGAGCAGTTCTTC.